This is a list of T cell receptor beta chains from one sample in a study of cytomegalovirus exposure and HLA in healthy donors. TCRdb's copy holds only in-frame clones and misses some; the assay was immunoSEQ multiplex PCR. The sample has about 180,000 clones; over 65% are singletons. Specimen: PBMCs. Source of these receptors: a woman aged 60-75 years in good health and CMV-seropositive. CDR3s include the opening cysteine and the closing phenylalanine or tryptophan. Fields, in order: V gene, D gene, J gene, clone size, CDR3 protein, CDR3 DNA. A D gene is named only where the DNA matches it firmly. Size tells how often a clone was seen (once, few, many) or the class of an expanded clone, and some rows leave it out.

v_call: TRBV5-1
d_call: TRBD1
j_call: TRBJ2-2
clone_size: -
cdr3_aa: CASSTETGMNTGELFF
cdr3_nt: TGCGCCAGCAGCACCGAGACAGGGATGAACACCGGGGAGCTGTTTTTT

v_call: TRBV6-1
d_call: -
j_call: TRBJ2-1
clone_size: -
cdr3_aa: CASLPLAAPYNEQFF
cdr3_nt: TGTGCCAGCCTCCCCCTGGCGGCCCCGTACAATGAGCAGTTCTTC

v_call: TRBV28
d_call: -
j_call: TRBJ2-5
clone_size: -
cdr3_aa: CASQGTQETQYF
cdr3_nt: TGTGCCAGCCAGGGGACCCAAGAGACCCAGTACTTC

v_call: TRBV5-1
d_call: TRBD2
j_call: TRBJ2-7
clone_size: -
cdr3_aa: CASRDRLAGGGSSYEQYF
cdr3_nt: TGCGCCAGCAGGGATCGACTAGCGGGGGGGGGAAGCTCCTACGAGCAGTACTTC

v_call: TRBV2
d_call: TRBD1
j_call: TRBJ2-6
clone_size: -
cdr3_aa: CASRPGQGSLGANVLTF
cdr3_nt: TGTGCCAGCAGGCCGGGACAGGGGTCTCTGGGGGCCAACGTCCTGACTTTC

v_call: TRBV4-1
d_call: TRBD2
j_call: TRBJ2-1
clone_size: once
cdr3_aa: CASSQRLAGGYNEQFF
cdr3_nt: TGCGCCAGCAGCCAGCGACTAGCGGGAGGGTACAATGAGCAGTTCTTC

v_call: TRBV5-1
d_call: -
j_call: TRBJ2-2
clone_size: -
cdr3_aa: CASRPEGHLNTGELFF
cdr3_nt: TGCGCCAGCAGACCTGAAGGACACCTCAACACCGGGGAGCTGTTTTTT

v_call: TRBV6-5
d_call: -
j_call: TRBJ1-1
clone_size: few
cdr3_aa: CASSYSPDTNTEAFF
cdr3_nt: TGTGCCAGCAGTTACTCCCCGGACACGAACACTGAAGCTTTCTTT

v_call: TRBV18
d_call: -
j_call: TRBJ1-2
clone_size: -
cdr3_aa: CASSSGANYGYTF
cdr3_nt: TGTGCCAGCTCATCGGGAGCTAACTATGGCTACACCTTC

v_call: TRBV6-1
d_call: TRBD1
j_call: TRBJ1-1
clone_size: -
cdr3_aa: CASTLGQGSGEAFF
cdr3_nt: TGTGCCAGCACTTTGGGACAGGGTTCCGGTGAAGCTTTCTTT

v_call: TRBV5-8
d_call: -
j_call: TRBJ1-4
clone_size: -
cdr3_aa: CASSLGAGARDEKLFF
cdr3_nt: TGTGCCAGCAGCTTGGGGGCAGGGGCACGGGATGAAAAACTGTTTTTT

v_call: TRBV9
d_call: TRBD1
j_call: TRBJ2-2
clone_size: -
cdr3_aa: CASSVGTGGIGELFF
cdr3_nt: TGTGCCAGCAGCGTAGGGACAGGGGGAATCGGGGAGCTGTTTTTT

v_call: TRBV15
d_call: TRBD1
j_call: TRBJ2-5
clone_size: -
cdr3_aa: CATSPTPGQGMETQYF
cdr3_nt: TGTGCCACCAGCCCTACCCCGGGACAGGGGATGGAGACCCAGTACTTC

v_call: TRBV19
d_call: TRBD2
j_call: TRBJ2-3
clone_size: -
cdr3_aa: CASSIDSSGGINTDTQYF
cdr3_nt: TGTGCCAGTAGTATAGACTCTAGCGGGGGAATTAACACAGATACGCAGTATTTT

v_call: TRBV19
d_call: -
j_call: TRBJ2-5
clone_size: -
cdr3_aa: CASNNRKETQYF
cdr3_nt: TGTGCCAGTAATAACAGGAAAGAGACCCAGTACTTC

v_call: TRBV5-1
d_call: -
j_call: TRBJ2-2
clone_size: -
cdr3_aa: CASRVGPQNTGELFF
cdr3_nt: TGCGCCAGCAGGGTTGGCCCCCAAAACACCGGGGAGCTGTTTTTT

v_call: TRBV7-8
d_call: TRBD2
j_call: TRBJ2-1
clone_size: -
cdr3_aa: CASSLAPGLSSYNEQFF
cdr3_nt: TGTGCCAGCAGCTTAGCCCCGGGACTAAGCTCCTACAATGAGCAGTTCTTC

v_call: TRBV27
d_call: -
j_call: TRBJ1-5
clone_size: -
cdr3_aa: CASSFSSRDINQPQHF
cdr3_nt: TGTGCCAGCAGTTTTTCTTCCCGGGACATCAATCAGCCCCAGCATTTT

v_call: TRBV28
d_call: TRBD1
j_call: TRBJ1-5
clone_size: -
cdr3_aa: CASSFGTVSNQPQHF
cdr3_nt: TGTGCCAGCAGTTTCGGGACAGTCAGCAATCAGCCCCAGCATTTT

v_call: TRBV9
d_call: TRBD2
j_call: TRBJ2-2
clone_size: few
cdr3_aa: CASSTGLTTNGELFF
cdr3_nt: TGTGCCAGCAGCACGGGACTAACGACGAACGGGGAGCTGTTTTTT

v_call: TRBV28
d_call: TRBD1
j_call: TRBJ2-7
clone_size: -
cdr3_aa: CASLGTGLSYEQYF
cdr3_nt: TGTGCCAGCCTCGGGACAGGGCTATCCTACGAGCAGTACTTC

v_call: TRBV2
d_call: TRBD1
j_call: TRBJ1-2
clone_size: -
cdr3_aa: CASSKDRGGSYYGYTF
cdr3_nt: TGTGCCAGCAGCAAAGACAGGGGGGGCTCTTACTATGGCTACACCTTC

v_call: TRBV6-5
d_call: TRBD1
j_call: TRBJ2-2
clone_size: -
cdr3_aa: CASRGQGYTGELFF
cdr3_nt: TGTGCCAGCAGAGGACAGGGTTACACCGGGGAGCTGTTTTTT

v_call: TRBV10-3
d_call: TRBD1
j_call: TRBJ1-6
clone_size: -
cdr3_aa: CAISLTATGGANSPLHF
cdr3_nt: TGTGCCATCAGCCTCACCGCTACAGGGGGGGCTAATTCACCCCTCCACTTT